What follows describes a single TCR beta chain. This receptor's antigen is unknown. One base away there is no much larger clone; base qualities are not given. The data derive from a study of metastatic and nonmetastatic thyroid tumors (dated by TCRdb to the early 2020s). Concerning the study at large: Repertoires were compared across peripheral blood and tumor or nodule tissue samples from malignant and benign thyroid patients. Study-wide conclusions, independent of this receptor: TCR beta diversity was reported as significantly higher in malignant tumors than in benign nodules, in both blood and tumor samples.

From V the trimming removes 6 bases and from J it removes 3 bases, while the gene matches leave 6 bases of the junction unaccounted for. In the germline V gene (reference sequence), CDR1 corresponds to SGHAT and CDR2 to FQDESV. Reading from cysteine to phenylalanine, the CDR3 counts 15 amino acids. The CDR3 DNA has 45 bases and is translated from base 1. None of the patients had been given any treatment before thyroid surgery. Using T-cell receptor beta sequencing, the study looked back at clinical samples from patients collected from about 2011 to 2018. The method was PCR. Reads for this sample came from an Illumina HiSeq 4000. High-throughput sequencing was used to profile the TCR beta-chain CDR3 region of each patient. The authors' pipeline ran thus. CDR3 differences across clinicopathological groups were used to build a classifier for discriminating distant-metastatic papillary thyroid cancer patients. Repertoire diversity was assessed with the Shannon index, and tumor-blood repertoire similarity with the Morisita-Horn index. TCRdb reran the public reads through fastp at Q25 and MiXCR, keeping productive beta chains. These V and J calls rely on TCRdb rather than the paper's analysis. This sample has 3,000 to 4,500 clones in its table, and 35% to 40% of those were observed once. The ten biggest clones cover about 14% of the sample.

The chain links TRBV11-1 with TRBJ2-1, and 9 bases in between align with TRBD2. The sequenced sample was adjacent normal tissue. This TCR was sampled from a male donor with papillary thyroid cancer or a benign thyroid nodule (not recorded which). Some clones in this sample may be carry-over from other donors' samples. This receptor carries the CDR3 CASSHSGSVYNEQFF. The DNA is TGTGCCAGCAGTCATAGCGGGAGTGTCTACAATGAGCAGTTCTTC.